Below are 2 T cell receptor beta chains sequenced from a single sample in a study of blood T cell repertoires in COVID-19. Data came from immunoSEQ multiplex PCR; TCRdb stores just in-frame clones and leaves some out. The table has 180,000 or so clones, around 80% seen once. Specimen: PBMCs or T cells enriched from blood (not recorded which). These receptors were taken from a man aged 55 to 70 who had been exposed to COVID-19.

The chain couples TRBV7-6 to TRBJ1-6; the D is unclear. Germline V lookup: CDR1 SGHVS, CDR2 FNYEAQ. V was cut by 5 bases and J by 9 bases, with 11 bases left in between. This CDR3 comprises 13 residues. CDR3 in DNA: TGTGCCAGCAGCCCCTCTTTCGGTTCACCCCTCCACTTT. Amino acid sequence: CASSPSFGSPLHF.

The rearrangement links TRBV11-3 to TRBJ1-1; D is perhaps TRBD1 (5 bases). Trimming took 5 bases from V and 7 from J, leaving 11 bases between them. The CDR3 contains 12 residues. Germline V gives CDR1 SGHNT, CDR2 YENEEA. This CDR3 is CASSKDRYEAFF. In nucleotides, the CDR3 is TGTGCCAGCAGCAAAGACAGATATGAAGCTTTCTTT.